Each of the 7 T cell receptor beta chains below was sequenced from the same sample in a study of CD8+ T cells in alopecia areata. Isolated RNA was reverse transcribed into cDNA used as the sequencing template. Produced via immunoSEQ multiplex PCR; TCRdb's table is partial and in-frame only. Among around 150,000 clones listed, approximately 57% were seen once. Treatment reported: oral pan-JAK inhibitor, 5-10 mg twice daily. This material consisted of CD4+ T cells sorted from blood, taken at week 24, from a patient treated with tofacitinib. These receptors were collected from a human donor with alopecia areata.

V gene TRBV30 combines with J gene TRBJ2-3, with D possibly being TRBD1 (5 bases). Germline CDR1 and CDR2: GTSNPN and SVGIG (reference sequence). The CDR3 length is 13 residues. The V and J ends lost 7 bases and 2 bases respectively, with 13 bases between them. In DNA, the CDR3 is TGTGCCTTCGGGCAGGGAAACACAGATACGCAGTATTTT. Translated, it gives CAFGQGNTDTQYF.

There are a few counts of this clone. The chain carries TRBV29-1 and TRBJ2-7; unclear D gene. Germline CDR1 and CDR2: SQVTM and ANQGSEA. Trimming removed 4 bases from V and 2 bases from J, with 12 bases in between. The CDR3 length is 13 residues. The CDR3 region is CSVAPRLTYEQYF. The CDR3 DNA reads TGCAGCGTTGCCCCCAGGCTGACCTACGAGCAGTACTTC.

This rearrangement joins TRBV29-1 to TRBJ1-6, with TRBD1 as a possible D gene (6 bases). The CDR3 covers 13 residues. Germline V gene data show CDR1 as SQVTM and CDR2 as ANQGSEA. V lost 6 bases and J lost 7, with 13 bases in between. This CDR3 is CSVGQGRNSPLHF. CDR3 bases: TGCAGCGTGGGGCAGGGGCGGAATTCACCCCTCCACTTT.

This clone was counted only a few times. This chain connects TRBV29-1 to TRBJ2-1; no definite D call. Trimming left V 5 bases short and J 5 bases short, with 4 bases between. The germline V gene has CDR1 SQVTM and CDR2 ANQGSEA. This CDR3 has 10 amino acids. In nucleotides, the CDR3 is TGCAGCGTTTTTAACAATGAGCAGTTCTTC. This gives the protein CSVFNNEQFF.

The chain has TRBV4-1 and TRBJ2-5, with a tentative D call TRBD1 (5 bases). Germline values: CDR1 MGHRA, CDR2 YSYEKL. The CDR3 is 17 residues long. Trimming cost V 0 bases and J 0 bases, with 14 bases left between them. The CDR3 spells CASSQELTQVYQETQYF. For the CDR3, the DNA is TGCGCCAGCAGCCAAGAGCTCACACAGGTGTACCAAGAGACCCAGTACTTC.

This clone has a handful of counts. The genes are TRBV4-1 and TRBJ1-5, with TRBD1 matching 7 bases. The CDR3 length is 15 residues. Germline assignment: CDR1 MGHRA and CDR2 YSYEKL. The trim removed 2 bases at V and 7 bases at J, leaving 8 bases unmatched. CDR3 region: CASSQLQGTRQPQHF. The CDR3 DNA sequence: TGCGCCAGCAGCCAACTACAGGGGACCCGGCAGCCCCAGCATTTT.

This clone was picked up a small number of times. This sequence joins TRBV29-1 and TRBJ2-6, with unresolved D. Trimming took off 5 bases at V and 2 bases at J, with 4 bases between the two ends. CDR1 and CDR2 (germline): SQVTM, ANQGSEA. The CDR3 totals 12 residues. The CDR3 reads CSVSPGANVLTF. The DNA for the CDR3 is TGCAGCGTTTCGCCTGGGGCCAACGTCCTGACTTTC. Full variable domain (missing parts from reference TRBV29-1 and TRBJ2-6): SAVISQKPSRDICQRGTSLTIQCQVDSQVTMMFWYRQQPGQSLTLIATANQGSEATYESGFVIDKFPISRPNLTFSTLTVSNMSPEDSSIYLCSVSPGANVLTFGAGSRLTVL.